This record looks at one T cell receptor beta chain sequence and its context. Specified time point: pretreatment peripheral blood. The study collected 1 to 8 samples per patient, pretreatment and on-treatment. The data were produced by immunoSEQ multiplex PCR, yet TCRdb's version contains in-frame clones alone and is incomplete. This table holds roughly 87,000 clones, approximately 88% found once. The data originate from a study of PD-L1 blockade in urothelial cancer. Study-wide background: Analysis of the blood was performed 3 weeks (second dose) and 6 weeks after treatment start. Peripheral blood specimens exhibited a median yield of approximately 150,000 T cells.

Sample: PBMCs, taken around atezolizumab (anti-PD-L1) treatment. The clonotype originates from an elderly woman with urothelial cancer.

CDR3 nucleotides: TGTGCCAGCAGCCAAGGTGGGGCTAGCGGGAGCTACGAGCAGTACTTC. Protein product: CASSQGGASGSYEQYF. The genes are TRBV5-4 and TRBJ2-7; 10 nucleotides line up with TRBD2. Germline V gives CDR1 SGHNT, CDR2 YYREEE (reference sequence). Trimming removed 4 bases from V and 3 bases from J; junction bases left unmatched: 10. This CDR3 is 16 amino acids long.